Sequencing of this T cell receptor (beta chain) was carried out in a study of blood T cell repertoires in COVID-19. At the level of the study: Samples of COVID-19 (acute and convalescent) were obtained from the United States, Italy and Spain. From T cells, B-cell-depleted T cells, or PBMCs came the material, which was cDNA or gDNA.

V shed 0 bases and J shed 7 bases, with 12 bases lying between them. The CDR3 is made up of 14 amino acids. From germline, CDR1 is SNHLY and CDR2 FYNNEI. Original handling: Amplification of reference gene primers was used by the study to estimate nucleated cell counts. TCRdb keeps only in-frame clones here, not all; method: immunoSEQ multiplex PCR. For V, J and clone size, that table is used; D and trimming come from the DNA. This repertoire shows tens of thousands of clones, approximately 90% found once; its top ten account for more than 5.5%. This sequence was found in a woman aged 50 to 60 with acute or convalescent COVID-19. The chain uses TRBV2 and TRBJ1-2; D is uncertain. The material sequenced was peripheral blood. CDR3: CASSEALGFGGYTF. In nucleotides, the CDR3 is TGTGCCAGCAGTGAAGCTCTGGGCTTCGGTGGCTACACCTTC.